This TCR beta chain comes out of a study of blood T cell repertoires in COVID-19. This table comes from immunoSEQ multiplex PCR, and its TCRdb copy is limited to in-frame clones, with some not included. Of around 250,000 clones in the sample, around 80% are singletons; the top ten hold 4.1%. Trimming cost V 1 base and J 0 bases, with 10 bases left between them. CDR1 is SGDLS and CDR2 is YYNGEE in the germline V gene. The CDR3 has 16 amino acids. The chain carries TRBV9 and TRBJ2-2; no reliable D call. The sequencing sample was made of PBMCs or T cells enriched from blood (not recorded which). The sequence derives from a man aged 25-45 years with acute COVID-19. Here the CDR3 DNA reads TGTGCCAGCAGCGTACGCAGGCTCCCGAACACCGGGGAGCTGTTTTTT. Translated, it gives CASSVRRLPNTGELFF.